This TCR beta chain was captured by sequencing in a study of blood T cells in healthy people across ages. General study points: Across samples, TCR beta diversity tracked strongly with naive T cell percentage. Age advanced and TCR beta diversity per million T cells fell, roughly linearly.

Alongside a J-beta primer mix, a sample-barcoded 5' primer served in a second PCR lasting about 6 to 11 cycles. CDR3-containing paired-end reads numbering at least 2.5 million came from each sample. In TCRdb, the 5' RACE reads were re-called with MiXCR into one record per CDR3 protein. Among over 500,000 distinct CDR3 sequences listed, approximately 52% were seen once. Note on this clonotype: Its antigen is undetermined.

The CDR3 sequence is 15 residues long. The V and J ends lost 3 bases and 4 bases respectively, with 13 bases between them. Germline CDR1 is WNHNN and CDR2 is SYGVQD (reference sequence). All donors came from Russia, were Caucasian and healthy, and spanned ages about 6 to 100. V usage is TRBV10-1 and J usage is TRBJ2-1, with D perhaps matching TRBD1 or TRBD2 (5 bases each). The sample was blood. This receptor was identified in an elderly woman in good health. The CDR3 region is CASSDGAGTYNEQFF. The CDR3 DNA sequence: TGCGCCAGCAGTGACGGGGCTGGCACATACAATGAGCAGTTCTTC.